The rows below give T cell receptor beta chains drawn from one sample of a study of glioma-infiltrating T cells. TCRdb reprocessed the multiplex PCR reads with MiXCR, giving one entry per CDR3 protein. The data show roughly 350,000 distinct CDR3 sequences, 35% to 45% seen once. Material for sequencing was glioma tissue, nonneoplastic brain tissue, or PBMCs (not recorded which). The receptors stem from a human donor with low-grade glioma or glioblastoma, undergoing nonglioma brain surgery, or in good health (not recorded which). Each CDR3 is given with its conserved first and last residue. Fields, in order: J gene, V gene, D gene, clone size, CDR3 protein, CDR3 DNA. A D gene is named only where the DNA matches it firmly. Clone size appears in some rows only: once, few, many, or a class for an expanded clone.

j_call: TRBJ1-6; v_call: TRBV27; d_call: .; clone_size: many; cdr3_aa: CASRGGGSYNSPLHF; cdr3_nt: TGTGCCAGCAGGGGTGGAGGCAGCTATAATTCACCCCTCCACTTT
j_call: TRBJ2-1; v_call: TRBV6-6; d_call: TRBD1; clone_size: many; cdr3_aa: CASSRQGSSYNEQFF; cdr3_nt: TGTGCCAGCAGTCGACAGGGTAGCTCCTACAATGAGCAGTTCTTC
j_call: TRBJ2-3; v_call: TRBV28; d_call: .; clone_size: few; cdr3_aa: CASSLPGRTDTQYF; cdr3_nt: TGTGCCAGCAGCCTTCCGGGACGGACAGATACGCAGTATTTT
j_call: TRBJ2-1; v_call: TRBV6-1; d_call: .; clone_size: medium-sized; cdr3_aa: CASSERESYNEQFF; cdr3_nt: TGTGCCAGCAGTGAACGGGAGAGTTACAATGAGCAGTTCTTC
j_call: TRBJ2-7; v_call: TRBV20-1; d_call: .; clone_size: many; cdr3_aa: CSARVGGVYEQYF; cdr3_nt: TGCAGTGCTAGAGTAGGGGGGGTCTACGAGCAGTACTTC
j_call: TRBJ2-7; v_call: TRBV6-1; d_call: .; clone_size: few; cdr3_aa: CASSAQGPTWEQYF; cdr3_nt: TGTGCCAGCAGCGCACAGGGACCTACGTGGGAGCAGTACTTC
j_call: TRBJ1-1; v_call: TRBV6-6; d_call: .; clone_size: many; cdr3_aa: CASSYPDTEAFF; cdr3_nt: TGTGCCAGCAGTTACCCGGACACTGAAGCTTTCTTT
j_call: TRBJ2-7; v_call: TRBV11-3; d_call: TRBD2; clone_size: .; cdr3_aa: CASSLGSGSTYEQYF; cdr3_nt: TGTGCCAGCAGCTTAGGGAGCGGGAGCACCTACGAGCAGTACTTC
j_call: TRBJ1-3; v_call: TRBV19; d_call: .; clone_size: .; cdr3_aa: CASSTDGASGNTIYF; cdr3_nt: TGTGCCAGTAGTACGGACGGCGCCTCTGGAAACACCATATATTTT
j_call: TRBJ2-3; v_call: TRBV4-2; d_call: TRBD2; clone_size: .; cdr3_aa: CASSQEGGRAKDTQYF; cdr3_nt: TGTGCCAGCAGCCAAGAAGGAGGGAGGGCCAAAGATACGCAGTATTTT
j_call: TRBJ1-1; v_call: TRBV28; d_call: TRBD1; clone_size: many; cdr3_aa: CASSRWGQSNTEAFF; cdr3_nt: TGTGCCAGCAGTCGGTGGGGACAGTCGAACACTGAAGCTTTCTTT
j_call: TRBJ2-3; v_call: TRBV7-9; d_call: .; clone_size: once; cdr3_aa: CASIFLTGDTQYF; cdr3_nt: TGTGCCAGCATCTTCTTAACAGGAGATACGCAGTATTTT
j_call: TRBJ2-1; v_call: TRBV29-1; d_call: .; clone_size: .; cdr3_aa: CSVAYPGEQFF; cdr3_nt: TGCAGCGTTGCCTATCCGGGGGAGCAGTTCTTC
j_call: TRBJ2-2; v_call: TRBV7-6; d_call: TRBD2; clone_size: .; cdr3_aa: CASSSTLSSGSSDGELFF; cdr3_nt: TGTGCCAGCAGCTCCACCCTGTCTAGCGGGAGTTCGGACGGGGAGCTGTTTTTT